The T cell receptor beta chain described here comes from a study of breast tumors, draining lymph nodes, adjacent tissues. Study findings and constraints: The data were judged consistent with most tumor T cells coming from lymph node and expanding in tumor. That most tumor T cells come from lymph nodes remained unproven. Tumor TCR diversity was below lymph nodes but above nontumor tissue. Luminal-like breast cancer showed significantly higher tumor–nontumor repertoire similarity than basal-like.

Using its own MiXCR run on the multiplex PCR reads, TCRdb lists one record per CDR3 protein. The top ten clones hold around 1.5% of a sample with hundreds of thousands of distinct CDR3 sequences, less than 40% of them seen once. At least ten counts were recorded for this clonotype. Its antigen is not known. Per the germline V gene, CDR1 is SQVTM and CDR2 is ANQGSEA. The V segment lost 4 bases and the J segment 1 base; nucleotides outside the gene matches: 6. The CDR3 is made up of 14 amino acids. Axillary draining lymph nodes of breast cancer patients supplied the node samples. The TCR sequence derives from a female donor with breast cancer. Some clones in this sample may be carry-over from other donors' samples. The chain combines TRBV29-1 with TRBJ1-2, with 7 bases that match TRBD1. Sequenced: axillary lymph node tissue. CDR3 nucleotides: TGCAGCGTTGTAGACAGGGATAATAACTATGGCTACACCTTC. Amino acid sequence: CSVVDRDNNYGYTF.